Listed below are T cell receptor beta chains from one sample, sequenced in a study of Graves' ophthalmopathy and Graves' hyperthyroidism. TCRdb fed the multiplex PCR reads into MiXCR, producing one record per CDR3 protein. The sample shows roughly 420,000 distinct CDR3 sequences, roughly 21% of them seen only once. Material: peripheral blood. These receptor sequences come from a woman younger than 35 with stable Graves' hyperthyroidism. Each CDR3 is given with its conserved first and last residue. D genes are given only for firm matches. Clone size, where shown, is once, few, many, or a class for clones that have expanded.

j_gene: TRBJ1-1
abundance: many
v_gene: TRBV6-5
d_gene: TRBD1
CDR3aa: CASSNRGNTEAFF
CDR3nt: TGTGCCAGCAGTAACAGGGGGAACACTGAAGCTTTCTTT

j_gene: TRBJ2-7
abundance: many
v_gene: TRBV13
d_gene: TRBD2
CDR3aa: CASSAGLAEVYEQYF
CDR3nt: TGTGCCAGCAGCGCTGGACTAGCGGAAGTCTACGAGCAGTACTTC

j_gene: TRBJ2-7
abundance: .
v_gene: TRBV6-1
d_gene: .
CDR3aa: CASSRQRSSYEQYF
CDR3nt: TGTGCCAGCAGTCGACAGAGGAGCTCCTACGAGCAGTACTTC

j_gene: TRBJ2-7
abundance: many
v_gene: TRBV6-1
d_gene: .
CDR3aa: CASSPIDTAVYEQYF
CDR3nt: TGTGCCAGCAGCCCGATCGACACAGCCGTCTACGAGCAGTACTTC

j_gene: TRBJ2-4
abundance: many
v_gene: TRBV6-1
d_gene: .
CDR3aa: CASSEAGPFGNIKYF
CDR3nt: TGTGCCAGCAGTGAAGCGGGGCCGTTCGGGAACATTAAGTACTTC

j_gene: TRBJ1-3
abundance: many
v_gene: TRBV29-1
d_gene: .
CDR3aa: CSVSSHGSGNTIYF
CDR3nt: TGCAGCGTTTCCAGCCATGGCTCTGGAAACACCATATATTTT

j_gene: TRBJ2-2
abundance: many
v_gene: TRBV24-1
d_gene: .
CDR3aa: CATKDSRNTGELFF
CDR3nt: TGTGCCACCAAGGACTCCCGGAACACCGGGGAGCTGTTTTTT

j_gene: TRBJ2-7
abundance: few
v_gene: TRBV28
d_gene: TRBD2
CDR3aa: CASSNPGLAGDEQYF
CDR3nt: TGTGCCAGCAGTAACCCGGGACTAGCGGGAGACGAGCAGTACTTC

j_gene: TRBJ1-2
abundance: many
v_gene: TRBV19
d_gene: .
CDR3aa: CASSRDRSADYGYTF
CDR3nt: TGTGCCAGTAGTAGGGACCGGTCAGCGGACTATGGCTACACCTTC

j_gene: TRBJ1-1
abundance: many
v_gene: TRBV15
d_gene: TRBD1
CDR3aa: CATSRDNKGQGGTEAFF
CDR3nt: TGTGCCACCAGCAGAGATAATAAGGGACAGGGTGGCACTGAAGCTTTCTTT

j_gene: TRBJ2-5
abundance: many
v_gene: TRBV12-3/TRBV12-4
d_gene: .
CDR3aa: CASRRDTEAETQYF
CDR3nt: TGTGCCAGCAGGCGGGACACCGAGGCGGAGACCCAGTACTTC

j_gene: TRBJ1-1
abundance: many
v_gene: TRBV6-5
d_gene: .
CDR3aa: CASRRGTKAFF
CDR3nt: TGTGCCAGCAGGCGCGGGACAAAAGCTTTCTTT

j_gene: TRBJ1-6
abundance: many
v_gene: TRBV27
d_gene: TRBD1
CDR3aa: CASSDRGLSYNSPLHF
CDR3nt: TGTGCCAGCAGTGACAGGGGGCTCTCCTATAATTCACCCCTCCACTTT

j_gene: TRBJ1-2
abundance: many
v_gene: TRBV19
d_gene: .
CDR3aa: CASSLRLGRPYYGYTF
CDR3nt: TGTGCCAGTAGCCTACGACTTGGACGGCCTTATTATGGCTACACCTTC

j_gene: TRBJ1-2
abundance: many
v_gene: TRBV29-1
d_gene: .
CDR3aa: CSVEDQRPRGYGYTF
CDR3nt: TGCAGCGTTGAAGATCAACGGCCTAGGGGGTATGGCTACACCTTC

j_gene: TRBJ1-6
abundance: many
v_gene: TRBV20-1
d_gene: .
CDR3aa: CSARQPERDSPLHF
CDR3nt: TGCAGTGCTAGGCAGCCTGAACGCGATTCACCCCTCCACTTT

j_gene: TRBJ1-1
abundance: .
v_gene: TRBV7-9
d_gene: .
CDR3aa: CASSPPRHTEAFF
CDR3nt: TGTGCCAGCAGCCCCCCTAGACACACTGAAGCTTTCTTT

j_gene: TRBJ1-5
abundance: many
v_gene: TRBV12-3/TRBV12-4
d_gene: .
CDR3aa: CASRPQVNSNQPQHF
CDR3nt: TGTGCCAGCAGACCACAGGTGAATAGCAATCAGCCCCAGCATTTT

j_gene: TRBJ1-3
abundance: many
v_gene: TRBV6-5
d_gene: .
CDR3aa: CASGLGGKPIYF
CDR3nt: TGTGCCAGCGGACTAGGGGGGAAACCCATATATTTT

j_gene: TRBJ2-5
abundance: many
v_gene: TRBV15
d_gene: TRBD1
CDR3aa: CATSKPGQGKETQYF
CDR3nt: TGTGCCACCAGCAAACCGGGACAGGGGAAAGAGACCCAGTACTTC

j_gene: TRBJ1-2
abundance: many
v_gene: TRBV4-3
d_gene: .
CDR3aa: CASSQDGQFYGYTF
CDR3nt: TGCGCCAGCAGCCAAGATGGGCAGTTTTATGGCTACACCTTC

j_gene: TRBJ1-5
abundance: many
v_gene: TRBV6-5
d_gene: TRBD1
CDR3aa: CASSFRQGLNQPQHF
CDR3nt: TGTGCCAGCAGTTTCCGACAGGGACTGAATCAGCCCCAGCATTTT

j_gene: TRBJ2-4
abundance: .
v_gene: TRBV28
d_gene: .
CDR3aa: CASSLSRGSDIQYF
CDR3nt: TGTGCCAGCAGTTTAAGCAGGGGCTCCGACATTCAGTACTTC

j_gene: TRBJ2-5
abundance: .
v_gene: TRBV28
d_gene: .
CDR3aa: CASSNALTQYF
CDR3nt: TGTGCCAGCAGTAACGCCTTGACCCAGTACTTC

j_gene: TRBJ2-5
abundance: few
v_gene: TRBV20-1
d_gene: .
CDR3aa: CSAPPEGPQETQYF
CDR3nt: TGCAGTGCCCCGCCCGAGGGGCCTCAAGAGACCCAGTACTTC

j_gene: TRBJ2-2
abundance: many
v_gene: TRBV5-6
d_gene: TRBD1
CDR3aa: CASTPAPRDRRNTGELFF
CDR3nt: TGTGCCAGCACCCCCGCTCCCCGGGACAGGAGGAACACCGGGGAGCTGTTTTTT

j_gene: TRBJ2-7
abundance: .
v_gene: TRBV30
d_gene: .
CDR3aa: CAWSVLAGGPYEQYF
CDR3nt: TGTGCCTGGAGTGTATTGGCAGGGGGGCCCTACGAGCAGTACTTC

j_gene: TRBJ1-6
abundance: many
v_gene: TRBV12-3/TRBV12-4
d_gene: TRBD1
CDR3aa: CASRRQGITISPLHF
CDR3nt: TGTGCCAGCAGAAGACAGGGAATAACCATTTCACCCCTCCACTTT

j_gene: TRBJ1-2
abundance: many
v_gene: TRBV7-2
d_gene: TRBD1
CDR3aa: CASSGGGGDGYTF
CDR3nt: TGTGCCAGCAGCGGAGGAGGGGGCGATGGCTACACCTTC

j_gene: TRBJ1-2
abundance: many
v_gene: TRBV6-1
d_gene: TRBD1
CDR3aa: CASSETTGGGYTF
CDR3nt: TGTGCCAGCAGTGAGACGACAGGGGGCGGCTACACCTTC

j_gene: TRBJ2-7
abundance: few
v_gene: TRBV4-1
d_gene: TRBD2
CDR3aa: CASSLTWAPNSGRVDEQYF
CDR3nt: TGCGCCAGCAGCCTCACATGGGCCCCTAATAGCGGGAGAGTCGACGAGCAGTACTTC

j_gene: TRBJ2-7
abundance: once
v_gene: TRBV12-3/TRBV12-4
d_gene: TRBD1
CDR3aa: CASSRGQGVSSYEQYF
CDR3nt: TGTGCCAGCAGTAGGGGACAGGGGGTAAGCTCCTACGAGCAGTACTTC

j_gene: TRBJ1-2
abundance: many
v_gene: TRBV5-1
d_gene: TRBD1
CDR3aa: CASSWGQGIGGYTF
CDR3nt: TGCGCCAGCAGCTGGGGACAGGGGATCGGTGGCTACACCTTC

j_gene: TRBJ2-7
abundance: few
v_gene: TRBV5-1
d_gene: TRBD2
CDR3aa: CASSFRTSGVRDEQYF
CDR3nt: TGCGCCAGCAGCTTCCGGACCAGCGGGGTCCGGGACGAGCAGTACTTC

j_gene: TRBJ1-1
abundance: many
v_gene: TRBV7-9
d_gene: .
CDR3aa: CVSQVGGWTEAFF
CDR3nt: TGTGTCAGCCAGGTCGGGGGTTGGACTGAAGCTTTCTTT

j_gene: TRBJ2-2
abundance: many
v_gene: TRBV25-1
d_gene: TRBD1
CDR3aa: CASSPPGQGYAGQLSGELFF
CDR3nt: TGTGCCAGCAGTCCTCCGGGACAGGGTTACGCGGGACAGTTGTCAGGGGAGCTGTTTTTT

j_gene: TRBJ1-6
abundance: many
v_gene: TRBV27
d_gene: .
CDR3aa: CASSRWTNNSPLHF
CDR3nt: TGTGCCAGCAGTAGATGGACGAATAATTCACCCCTCCACTTT

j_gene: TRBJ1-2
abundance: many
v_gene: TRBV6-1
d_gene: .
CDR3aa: CASSLGDGYTF
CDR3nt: TGTGCCAGCAGCCTCGGGGATGGCTACACCTTC